The next 2 T cell receptor beta chains were all read from a single sample in a study of OX40 agonist ivuxolimab in advanced cancers. TCRdb keeps only in-frame clones here, not all; method: immunoSEQ multiplex PCR. The data contain fewer than 85,000 clones, roughly 78% of them seen just once; the ten biggest clones take up about 5.4%. The source material was CD4+ or CD8+ T cells sorted from blood, sampled in a trial of the OX40 agonist ivuxolimab. The receptor source for this set is an adult with an advanced solid tumor such as melanoma, head and neck, liver or kidney cancer.

This chain uses TRBV28 with TRBJ2-7; D remains unclear. Per germline, CDR1 MDHEN and CDR2 SYDVKM. V lost 6 bases to trimming and J lost 7 bases, with 22 bases between them. The CDR3 is 15 residues long. The CDR3 protein is CASRESGLQYSEQYF. CDR3 in DNA: TGTGCCAGCAGGGAGTCTGGGCTCCAGTACAGTGAGCAGTACTTC.

The chain combines TRBV11-3 with TRBJ2-3; 8 bases map to TRBD2. Germline CDR1 is SGHNT and CDR2 is YENEEA. V dropped 4 bases and J dropped 2; count of bases not matched to a gene: 8. This CDR3 has 16 amino acids. The CDR3 loop is CASSWGGRTNTDTQYF. The CDR3 nucleotides read TGTGCCAGCAGCTGGGGCGGGAGGACCAACACAGATACGCAGTATTTT.